One and the same sample provided the 24 T cell receptor beta chains below, sequenced in a study of cytomegalovirus exposure and HLA in healthy donors (dated by TCRdb to the late 2010s). Libraries were made using the immunoSEQ multiplex PCR assay. For the multiplex PCR, a mixture combining 60 forward primers for TCR Vbeta segments and 13 reverse primers for TCR Jbeta segments was used. In its TCRdb copy, this immuneACCESS table keeps in-frame sequences only and misses some clones. Where compared with another copy, unresolved V genes explain less than half of these, and the others have no known cause. For this sample the table gives 130,000 or so clones, of which more than 55% were detected only once. Of the sample, less than 2% is held by the ten largest clones. The material sequenced was PBMCs. These receptors came from a man younger than 35 in good health and CMV-seronegative.

The chain couples TRBV6-1 to TRBJ1-1, with 10 bases aligning to TRBD1. The V segment lost 6 bases and the J segment 1 base; nucleotides outside the gene matches: 5. Looked up from germline, CDR1 is MNHNS and CDR2 is SASEGT. The CDR3 is 15 amino acids. CDR3 sequence: CASRDWDRGNTEAFF. CDR3 coding DNA: TGTGCCAGCAGAGACTGGGACAGGGGGAACACTGAAGCTTTCTTT.

This chain links TRBV29-1 with TRBJ2-1; no reliable D call. The CDR3 sequence is 14 residues long. Germline-derived CDR1 and CDR2 are SQVTM and ANQGSEA. V shed 4 bases and J shed 0 bases, with 10 bases lying between them. In DNA, the CDR3 is TGCAGCGTTGTCGACACCGGCTCCTACAATGAGCAGTTCTTC. It specifies CSVVDTGSYNEQFF.

The V call is TRBV15, the J call TRBJ1-5; D gene unclear. Between the trimmed V and J ends, which lost 1 base and 0 bases, there was a span of 7 bases. Germline V gene sequence: CDR1 LNHNV, CDR2 YYDKDF (reference sequence). The CDR3 spans 15 residues. The CDR3 here is CATSRADYSNQPQHF. CDR3 sequence (DNA): TGTGCCACCAGCAGAGCCGACTATAGCAATCAGCCCCAGCATTTT.

This clone was counted between two and nine times. The chain recombines TRBV5-4 with TRBJ2-5; D might be TRBD2 (7 bases). The J call is uncertain, as TRBJ2-7 better fits the DNA end. The CDR3 totals 16 residues. The germline CDR1 and CDR2 sequences are SGHNT and YYREEE (reference sequence). The CDR3 DNA sequence: TGTGCCAGCAGCTTGGAGGGGGGGGCCAAATCCTACGAGCAGTACTTC. Amino acid sequence: CASSLEGGAKSYEQYF.

The chain recombines TRBV19 with TRBJ2-5, with 7 bases that match TRBD1. CDR1 is LNHDA and CDR2 is SQIVND in the germline V gene (reference sequence). Trimming took 4 bases from V and 1 from J; bases not matched to a gene: 6. The CDR3 contains 15 residues. CDR3 coding DNA: TGTGCCAGTAGTACCGCCGGGACAGTCCAAGAGACCCAGTACTTC. Its translation is CASSTAGTVQETQYF.

V and J are TRBV7-2 and TRBJ2-2; 7 bases line up with TRBD2. From germline, CDR1 is SGHTA and CDR2 FQGNSA. The V segment lost 5 bases and the J segment 3 bases; nucleotides outside the gene matches: 9. The CDR3 loop spans 16 amino acids. The chain's CDR3 is CASSGPGTTYTGELFF. The DNA for the CDR3 is TGTGCCAGCAGCGGTCCCGGGACTACCTACACCGGGGAGCTGTTTTTT. The full variable domain, rest sourced from reference TRBV7-2 and TRBJ2-2, is GAGVSQSPSNKVTEKGKDVELRCDPISGHTALYWYRQSLGQGLEFLIYFQGNSAPDKSGLPSDRFSAERTGGSVSTLTIQRTQQEDSAVYLCASSGPGTTYTGELFFGEGSRLTVL.

The rearrangement uses TRBV7-2 and TRBJ2-1; 8 bases align to TRBD2. The CDR3 extends over 16 amino acids. The V segment lost 2 bases and the J segment 4 bases; nucleotides outside the gene matches: 7. Germline V lookup: CDR1 SGHTA, CDR2 FQGNSA. As DNA, the CDR3 is TGTGCCAGCAGCTTAATTAGCCTAGCGGGTTACAATGAGCAGTTCTTC. Its translation: CASSLISLAGYNEQFF.

The rearrangement joins TRBV5-1 to TRBJ2-7, with D possibly matching TRBD1 (5 bases). The CDR3 has 14 residues. With 0 bases removed from V and 2 bases from J, the gap between germline ends came to 9 bases. Germline values: CDR1 SGHRS, CDR2 YFSETQ. CDR3 region: CASSLGGGPYEQYF. The CDR3 DNA follows: TGCGCCAGCAGCTTGGGGGGCGGACCCTACGAGCAGTACTTC. Supplemented by reference TRBV5-1 and TRBJ2-7, the full variable domain reads KAGVTQTPRYLIKTRGQQVTLSCSPISGHRSVSWYQQTPGQGLQFLFEYFSETQRNKGNFPGRFSGRQFSNSRSEMNVSTLELGDSALYLCASSLGGGPYEQYFGPGTRLTVT.

This chain connects TRBV9 to TRBJ1-1; the D gene is possibly TRBD1 (6 bases). The CDR3 runs to 14 residues. Trimming shortened V by 4 bases and J by 1 base, and 11 bases separated the two germline ends. Germline V gives CDR1 SGDLS, CDR2 YYNGEE. The CDR3 bases are TGTGCCAGCAGCAACCAACAGGGGAACACTGAAGCTTTCTTT. Amino acids: CASSNQQGNTEAFF.

J is TRBJ2-7 and V is TRBV5-4; D possibly corresponds to TRBD2 (6 bases). The CDR3 loop spans 16 amino acids. CDR1 SGHNT and CDR2 YYREEE come from the germline V gene (reference sequence). V dropped 3 bases and J dropped 3 bases, with 19 bases sitting between them. The CDR3 sequence: CASSSAIGGTLYEQYF. As DNA, the CDR3 is TGTGCCAGCAGCTCGGCAATTGGCGGGACCCTCTACGAGCAGTACTTC.

The V gene is TRBV6-6, the J gene TRBJ1-6; 12 bases are shared with TRBD1. Looked up from germline, CDR1 is MNHNY and CDR2 is SVGAGI (reference sequence). This CDR3 has 16 amino acids. Germline trimming cut 4 bases from V and 10 bases from J; bases unmatched to any gene: 8. The CDR3 coding sequence is TGTGCCAGCAGTTTTGCGGGACAGGGGGCCGGATCACCCCTCCACTTT. This gives the protein CASSFAGQGAGSPLHF.

The chain links TRBV5-6 to TRBJ1-2, with 11 positions matching TRBD1. In germline, CDR1 is SGHDT, CDR2 YYEEEE. This CDR3 is built from 14 residues. The V gene end was trimmed by 4 bases and the J gene end by 5 bases; junction bases not matched to a gene: 4. CDR3 sequence reads: CASSLGQGAYGYTF. DNA of the CDR3: TGTGCCAGCAGCCTCGGACAGGGGGCGTATGGCTACACCTTC.

The rearrangement joins TRBV5-6 to TRBJ2-7; 13 nucleotides match TRBD2. CDR1 SGHDT and CDR2 YYEEEE come from the germline V gene. The CDR3 is made up of 17 amino acids. The ends lost 5 bases at V and 2 bases at J; junction bases unmatched: 10. CDR3 DNA sequence: TGTGCCAGCAGAGGAGGACTAGCGGGAGTCCCCCCCTACGAGCAGTACTTC. Translating it yields CASRGGLAGVPPYEQYF. Using reference TRBV5-6 and TRBJ2-7 for the parts outside the CDR3, the full variable domain is DAGVTQSPTHLIKTRGQQVTLRCSPKSGHDTVSWYQQALGQGPQFIFQYYEEEERQRGNFPDRFSGHQFPNYSSELNVNALLLGDSALYLCASRGGLAGVPPYEQYFGPGTRLTVT.

The chain joins TRBV20-1 to TRBJ1-3; tentative D call: TRBD1 (5 bases). The V end was cut by 7 bases, the J end by 6 bases, with 10 bases between. The CDR3 sequence is 11 residues long. Germline-derived CDR1 and CDR2 are DFQATT and SNEGSKA (reference sequence). The CDR3 sequence: CSVNRPNTIYF. In DNA, the CDR3 is TGCAGTGTTAACAGGCCAAACACCATATATTTT.

This clone appeared a few times. The chain recombines TRBV28 with TRBJ2-7, with D unclear. Germline CDR1 is MDHEN and CDR2 is SYDVKM. The CDR3 totals 14 residues. V lost 5 bases and J 3 bases, leaving 14 bases between the germline ends. CDR3 region: CASSPSLAGYEQYF. CDR3 nucleotide sequence: TGTGCCAGCAGTCCCTCCCTGGCAGGCTACGAGCAGTACTTC.

The CDR3: CSVAGRRGGASRLNTEAFF. CDR3 nucleotides: TGCAGCGTCGCGGGCCGGAGAGGGGGCGCTTCTCGGTTGAACACTGAAGCTTTCTTT. The chain has TRBV29-1 and TRBJ1-1; 7 nucleotides align to TRBD1. V dropped 6 bases and J dropped 0; count of bases not matched to a gene: 22. This CDR3 region has 19 residues. CDR1 SQVTM and CDR2 ANQGSEA come from the germline V gene.

This clone has just one count. The chain combines TRBV6-1 with TRBJ1-1, with 9 positions matching TRBD1. The CDR3 has 15 amino acids. V was pared by 7 bases and J by 7 bases, with 13 bases of the junction left unmatched. CDR1 is MNHNS and CDR2 is SASEGT in the germline V gene. DNA for the CDR3: TGTGCCAGCACCAAAATCGACAGGGGGGCGGGTGAAGCTTTCTTT. Translated, it gives CASTKIDRGAGEAFF.

The rearrangement uses TRBV5-6 and TRBJ2-3; TRBD1 agrees at 9 bases. This CDR3 region has 17 residues. Germline CDR1 reads SGHDT; CDR2 reads YYEEEE. With 4 bases clipped from V and 2 bases from J, the junction kept 11 bases outside the gene matches. CDR3 in amino acids: CASSTLSTGGVTDTQYF. The CDR3 DNA sequence: TGTGCCAGCAGCACCCTTTCAACAGGGGGCGTCACAGATACGCAGTATTTT. The whole variable domain, remainder taken from reference TRBV5-6 and TRBJ2-3, is DAGVTQSPTHLIKTRGQQVTLRCSPKSGHDTVSWYQQALGQGPQFIFQYYEEEERQRGNFPDRFSGHQFPNYSSELNVNALLLGDSALYLCASSTLSTGGVTDTQYFGPGTRLTVL.

The J gene is TRBJ2-7, the V gene TRBV27, with D perhaps TRBD2 (5 bases). Deletions cut 3 bases from V and 2 bases from J, with 8 bases between. The CDR3 is 13 amino acids. CDR1 MNHEY and CDR2 SMNVEV come from the germline V gene (reference sequence). The CDR3 sequence is CASSFLGTYEQYF. CDR3 nucleotide sequence: TGTGCCAGCAGTTTCCTCGGGACCTACGAGCAGTACTTC.

This clone showed up just once. CDR3 DNA: TGTGCCAGCAGCCAGCAACGGGGGACTGAAGCTTTCTTT. It yields the protein CASSQQRGTEAFF. The genes are TRBV11-2 and TRBJ1-1; TRBD1 is a possible D gene (5 bases). The CDR3 runs 13 residues. CDR1 SGHAT and CDR2 FQNNGV come from the germline V gene. The ends were cut back, 5 bases at V and 5 bases at J, with 12 bases in the middle.

The V call is TRBV19, the J call TRBJ1-3; D is unresolved. This CDR3 has 13 amino acids. V lost 7 bases, J lost 0 bases, and 7 bases lay in between. Germline CDR1 is LNHDA and CDR2 is SQIVND (reference sequence). CDR3 DNA: TGTGCCAGTACAGAGCGCTCTGGAAACACCATATATTTT. This sequence encodes CASTERSGNTIYF.

This chain joins TRBV7-9 and TRBJ2-7; D is possibly TRBD2 (5 bases). The CDR3 is 15 amino acids. The V and J ends lost 0 bases and 5 bases respectively, with 14 bases between them. CDR1 SEHNR and CDR2 FQNEAQ come from the germline V gene (reference sequence). As DNA, the CDR3 is TGTGCCAGCAGCTTAGCAGCGGCAGGATCTAACGAGCAGTACTTC. Amino acid sequence: CASSLAAAGSNEQYF.

The V call is TRBV28, the J call TRBJ1-5, with 8 bases fitting TRBD1. The CDR3 runs 16 residues. V was clipped by 5 bases and J by 4 bases; unmatched bases: 10. The germline V gene encodes CDR1 MDHEN and CDR2 SYDVKM. The CDR3 loop is CASSPVTGVGNQPQHF. For the CDR3, the DNA is TGTGCCAGCAGTCCGGTGACAGGGGTGGGGAATCAGCCCCAGCATTTT.

This clone was seen a handful of times. The rearrangement joins TRBV6-1 to TRBJ2-1; 12 bases align to TRBD2. The V segment lost 5 bases and the J segment 3 bases; nucleotides outside the gene matches: 2. Germline V gene lookup returns CDR1 MNHNS and CDR2 SASEGT. This CDR3 is built from 15 residues. The CDR3 protein is CASSSLAGGYNEQFF. The CDR3 DNA follows: TGTGCCAGCAGTTCACTAGCGGGGGGCTACAATGAGCAGTTCTTC.